This T cell receptor (beta chain) was identified in a study of response to subunit inactivated influenza vaccine. This CDR3 region has 14 residues. V was clipped by 3 bases and J by 0 bases, with 7 bases between them. Looked up from germline, CDR1 is SGHDT and CDR2 is YYEEEE. The study's findings and limits: New T cells are recruited in small numbers by each seasonal influenza vaccination, according to the authors' suggestion.

TCRdb recomputed calls from the RT-PCR reads with MiXCR, one row per CDR3 protein. The table has hundreds of thousands of distinct CDR3 sequences, 25% seen once; the top ten hold approximately 2%. Points on this clonotype: Antigen: not known.

The source was CD4+ T cells sorted from PBMCs, collected more than 4 days after vaccination. The TCR comes from a man in his fifties or sixties who received an inactivated influenza vaccine. This sequence joins TRBV5-6 and TRBJ2-1; D uncertain. Here the CDR3 reads CASSSSISYNEQFF. For the CDR3, the DNA is TGTGCCAGCAGCTCCAGTATCTCCTACAATGAGCAGTTCTTC.